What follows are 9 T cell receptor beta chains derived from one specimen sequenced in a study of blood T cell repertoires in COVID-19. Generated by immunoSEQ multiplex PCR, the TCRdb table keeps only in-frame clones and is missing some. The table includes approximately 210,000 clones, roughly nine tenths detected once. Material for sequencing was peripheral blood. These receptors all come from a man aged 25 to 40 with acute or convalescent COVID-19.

The CDR3 region is CARSTGVYGYTF. The DNA for the CDR3 is TGTGCCAGGTCGACCGGGGTCTATGGCTACACCTTC. V usage is TRBV19 and J usage is TRBJ1-2; unclear D gene. Germline CDR1 reads LNHDA; CDR2 reads SQIVND (reference sequence). The ends were cut back, 9 bases at V and 4 bases at J, with 12 bases in the middle. The CDR3 sequence is 12 residues long.

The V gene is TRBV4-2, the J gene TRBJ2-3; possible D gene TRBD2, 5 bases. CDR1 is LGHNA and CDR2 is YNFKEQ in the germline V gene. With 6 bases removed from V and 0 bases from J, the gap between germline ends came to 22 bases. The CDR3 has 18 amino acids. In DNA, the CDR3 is TGTGCCAGCAGTTCACCCCTCCTCGCGGGCGGAAGCACAGATACGCAGTATTTT. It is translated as CASSSPLLAGGSTDTQYF.

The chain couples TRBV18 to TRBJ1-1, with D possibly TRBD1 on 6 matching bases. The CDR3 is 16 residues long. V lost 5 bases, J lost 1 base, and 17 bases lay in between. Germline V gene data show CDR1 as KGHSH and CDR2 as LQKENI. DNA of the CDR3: TGTGCCAGCTCATCTCGAAACAGGGCTGCGAACACTGAAGCTTTCTTT. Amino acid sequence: CASSSRNRAANTEAFF. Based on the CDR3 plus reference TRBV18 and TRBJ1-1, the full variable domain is NAGVMQNPRHLVRRRGQEARLRCSPMKGHSHVYWYRQLPEEGLKFMVYLQKENIIDESGMPKERFSAEFPKEGPSILRIQQVVRGDSAAYFCASSSRNRAANTEAFFGQGTRLTVV.

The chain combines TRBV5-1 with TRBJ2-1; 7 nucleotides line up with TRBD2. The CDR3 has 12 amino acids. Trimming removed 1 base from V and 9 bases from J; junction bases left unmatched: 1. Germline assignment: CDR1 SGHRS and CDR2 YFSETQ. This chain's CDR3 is CASSLWGGEQFF. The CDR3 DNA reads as TGCGCCAGCAGCTTGTGGGGGGGTGAGCAGTTCTTC.

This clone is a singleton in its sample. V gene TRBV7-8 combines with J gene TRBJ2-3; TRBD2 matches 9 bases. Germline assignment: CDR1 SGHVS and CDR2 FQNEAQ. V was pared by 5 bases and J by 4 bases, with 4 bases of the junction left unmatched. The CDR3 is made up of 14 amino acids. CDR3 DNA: TGTGCCAGCAGCCGCGGGACTAGCTCAGATACGCAGTATTTT. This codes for CASSRGTSSDTQYF.

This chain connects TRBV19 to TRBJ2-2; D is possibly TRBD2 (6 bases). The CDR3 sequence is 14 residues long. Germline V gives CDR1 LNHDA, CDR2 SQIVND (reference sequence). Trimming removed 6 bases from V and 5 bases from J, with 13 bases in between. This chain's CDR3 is CASRPRGGTGELFF. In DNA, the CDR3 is TGTGCCAGTAGGCCGCGGGGCGGGACCGGGGAGCTGTTTTTT.

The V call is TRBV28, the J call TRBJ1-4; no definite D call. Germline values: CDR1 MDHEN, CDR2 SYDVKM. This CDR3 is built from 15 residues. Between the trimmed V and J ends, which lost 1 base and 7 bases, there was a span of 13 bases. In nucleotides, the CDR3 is TGTGCCAGCAGTTTATCATCGGGAGGACGTGAAAAACTGTTTTTT. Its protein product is CASSLSSGGREKLFF.

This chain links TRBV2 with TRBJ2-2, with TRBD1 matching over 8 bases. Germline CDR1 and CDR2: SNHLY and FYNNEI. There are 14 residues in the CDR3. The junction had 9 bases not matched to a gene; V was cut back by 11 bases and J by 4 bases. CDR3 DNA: TGTGCCGGCGGACAGGGATATGTCACCGGGGAGCTGTTTTTT. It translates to CAGGQGYVTGELFF.

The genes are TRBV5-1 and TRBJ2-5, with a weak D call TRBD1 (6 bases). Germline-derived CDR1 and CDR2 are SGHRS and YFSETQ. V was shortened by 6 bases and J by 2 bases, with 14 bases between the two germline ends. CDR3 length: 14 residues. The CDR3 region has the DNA TGCGCCAGCACCACCGGGACAATACAAGAGACCCAGTACTTC. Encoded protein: CASTTGTIQETQYF.